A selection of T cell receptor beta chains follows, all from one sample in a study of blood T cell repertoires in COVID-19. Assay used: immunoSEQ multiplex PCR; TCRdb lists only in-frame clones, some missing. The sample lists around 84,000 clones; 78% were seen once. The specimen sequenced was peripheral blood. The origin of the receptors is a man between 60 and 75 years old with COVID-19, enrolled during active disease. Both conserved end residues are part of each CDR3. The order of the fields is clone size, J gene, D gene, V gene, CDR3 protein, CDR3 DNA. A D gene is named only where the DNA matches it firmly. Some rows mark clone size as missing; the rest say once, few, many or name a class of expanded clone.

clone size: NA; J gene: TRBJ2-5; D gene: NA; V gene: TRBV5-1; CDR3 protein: CASSLGAGTVQETQYF; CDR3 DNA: TGCGCCAGCAGCTTGGGGGCCGGAACGGTCCAAGAGACCCAGTACTTC
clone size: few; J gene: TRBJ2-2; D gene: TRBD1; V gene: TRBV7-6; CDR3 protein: CASSPRQGASGRELFF; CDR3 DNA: TGTGCCAGCAGCCCGAGACAGGGGGCATCGGGAAGGGAGCTGTTTTTT
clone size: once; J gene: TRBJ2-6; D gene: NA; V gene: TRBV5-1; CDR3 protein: CASRESGANVLTF; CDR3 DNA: TGCGCCAGCCGGGAATCTGGGGCCAACGTCCTGACTTTC
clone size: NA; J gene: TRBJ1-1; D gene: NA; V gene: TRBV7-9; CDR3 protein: CASSVQGSNTEAFF; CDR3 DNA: TGTGCCAGCAGCGTACAGGGTTCTAACACTGAAGCTTTCTTT
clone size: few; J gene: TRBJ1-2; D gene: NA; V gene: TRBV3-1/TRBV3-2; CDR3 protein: CASSQDRMGWDYGYTF; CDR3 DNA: TGTGCCAGCAGCCAAGATAGGATGGGCTGGGACTATGGCTACACCTTC
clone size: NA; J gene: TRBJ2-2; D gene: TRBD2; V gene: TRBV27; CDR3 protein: CASSSGLAGVPGELFF; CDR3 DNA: TGTGCCAGCAGTTCGGGACTAGCGGGAGTTCCCGGGGAGCTGTTTTTT
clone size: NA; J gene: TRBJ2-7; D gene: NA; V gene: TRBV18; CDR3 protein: CASSPGAGWDEQYF; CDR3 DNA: TGTGCCAGCTCACCGGGTGCGGGTTGGGACGAGCAGTACTTC
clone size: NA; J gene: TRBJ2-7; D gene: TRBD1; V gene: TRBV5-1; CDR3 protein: CASSLVDRGRRGEQYF; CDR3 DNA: TGCGCCAGCAGCTTGGTAGACAGGGGGCGCAGGGGCGAGCAGTACTTC
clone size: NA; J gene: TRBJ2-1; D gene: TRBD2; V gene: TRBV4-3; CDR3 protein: CASSQGTSEYNEQFF; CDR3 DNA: TGCGCCAGCAGCCAAGGGACTAGCGAATACAATGAGCAGTTCTTC
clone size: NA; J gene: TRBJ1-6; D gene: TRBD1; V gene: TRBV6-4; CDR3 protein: CASSPDRNSPLHF; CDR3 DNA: TGTGCCAGCAGCCCGGACAGGAATTCACCCCTCCACTTT
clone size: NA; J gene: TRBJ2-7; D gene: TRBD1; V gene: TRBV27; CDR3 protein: CASSLTRTSDRGRANEQYF; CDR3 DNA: TGTGCCAGCAGTTTAACTCGAACCTCGGACAGGGGACGAGCAAACGAGCAGTACTTC
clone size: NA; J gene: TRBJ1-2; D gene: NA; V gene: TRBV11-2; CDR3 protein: CASSPQGPSNYGYTF; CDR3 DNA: TGTGCCAGCAGCCCCCAGGGGCCTTCTAACTATGGCTACACCTTC
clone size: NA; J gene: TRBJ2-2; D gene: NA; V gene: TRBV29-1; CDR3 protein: CSVGVRQGPPGGELFF; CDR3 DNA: TGCAGCGTTGGTGTCAGGCAGGGTCCCCCGGGCGGGGAGCTGTTTTTT
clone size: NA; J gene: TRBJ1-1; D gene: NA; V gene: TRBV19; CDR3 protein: CASSIEWRGNAFF; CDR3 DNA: TGTGCCAGTAGTATAGAGTGGCGGGGGAATGCTTTCTTT
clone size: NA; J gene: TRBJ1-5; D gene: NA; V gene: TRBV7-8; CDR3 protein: CASSLVSVDTPQHF; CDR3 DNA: TGTGCCAGCAGCTTAGTATCCGTGGACACCCCTCAGCATTTT
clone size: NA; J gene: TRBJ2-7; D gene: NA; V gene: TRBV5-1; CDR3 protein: CASSLASGSGSYEQYF; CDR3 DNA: TGCGCCAGCAGCTTGGCTTCTGGGAGTGGCTCCTACGAGCAGTACTTC
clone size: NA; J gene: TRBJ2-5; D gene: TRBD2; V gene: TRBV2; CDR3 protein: CANAANSGGGQTQYF; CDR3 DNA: TGTGCCAACGCAGCTAATAGCGGGGGGGGGCAGACCCAGTACTTC
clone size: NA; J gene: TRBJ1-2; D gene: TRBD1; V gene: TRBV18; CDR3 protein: CASSPEGALGHGYTF; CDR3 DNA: TGTGCCAGCTCACCAGAGGGGGCCCTCGGCCATGGCTACACCTTC
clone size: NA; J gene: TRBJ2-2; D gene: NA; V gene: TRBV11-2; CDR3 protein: CASSRDTGELFF; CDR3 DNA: TGTGCCAGCAGCCGGGACACCGGGGAGCTGTTTTTT
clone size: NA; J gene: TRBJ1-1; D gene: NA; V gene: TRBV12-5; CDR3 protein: CASGPPRGTEAFF; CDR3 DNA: TGTGCTAGTGGTCCACCCCGAGGGACTGAAGCTTTCTTT
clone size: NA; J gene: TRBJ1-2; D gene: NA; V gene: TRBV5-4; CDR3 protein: CASTTFGGHRGYTF; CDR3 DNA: TGTGCCAGCACCACGTTCGGGGGGCATCGAGGCTACACCTTC
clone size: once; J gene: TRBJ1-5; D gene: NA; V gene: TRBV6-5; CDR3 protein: CATKGGLYQPQHF; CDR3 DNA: TGTGCCACCAAGGGAGGGCTTTATCAGCCCCAGCATTTT
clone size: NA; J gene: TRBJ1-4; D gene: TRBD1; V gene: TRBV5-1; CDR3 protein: CASSLGQGNRVTNEKLFF; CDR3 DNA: TGCGCCAGCAGCTTAGGACAGGGGAATAGAGTAACTAATGAAAAACTGTTTTTT
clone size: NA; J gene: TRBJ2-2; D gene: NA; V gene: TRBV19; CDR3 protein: CASSAQQRRTGELFF; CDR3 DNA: TGTGCCAGTAGTGCGCAGCAGCGCCGTACCGGGGAGCTGTTTTTT
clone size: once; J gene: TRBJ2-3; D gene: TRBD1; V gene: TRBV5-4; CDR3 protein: CATRPGQGIPDTQYF; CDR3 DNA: TGTGCCACCCGCCCGGGACAGGGAATTCCAGATACGCAGTATTTT
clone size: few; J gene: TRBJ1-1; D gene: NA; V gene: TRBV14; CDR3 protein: CASSQGGGLMTEAFF; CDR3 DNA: TGTGCCAGCAGCCAAGGGGGGGGGCTTATGACTGAAGCTTTCTTT
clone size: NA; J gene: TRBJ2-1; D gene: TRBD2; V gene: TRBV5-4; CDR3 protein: CASSSQGLAAYNEQFF; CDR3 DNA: TGTGCCAGCAGTTCGCAGGGACTAGCGGCCTACAATGAGCAGTTCTTC
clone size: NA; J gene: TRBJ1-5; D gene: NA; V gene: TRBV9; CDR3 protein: CASSVGGDGQPQHF; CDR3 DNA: TGTGCCAGCAGCGTAGGCGGGGACGGTCAGCCCCAGCATTTT
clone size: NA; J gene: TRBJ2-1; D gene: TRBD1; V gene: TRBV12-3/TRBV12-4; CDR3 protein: CQQGAGVNEQFF; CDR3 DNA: TGCCAGCAGGGGGCAGGGGTCAATGAGCAGTTCTTC
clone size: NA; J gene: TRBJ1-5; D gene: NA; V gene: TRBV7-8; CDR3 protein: CASSSSRGQPQHF; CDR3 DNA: TGTGCCAGCAGCTCTTCGAGGGGGCAGCCCCAGCATTTT
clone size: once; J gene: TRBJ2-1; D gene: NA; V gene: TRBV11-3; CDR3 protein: CASSWSWEQFF; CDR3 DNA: TGTGCCAGCAGCTGGAGCTGGGAGCAGTTCTTC
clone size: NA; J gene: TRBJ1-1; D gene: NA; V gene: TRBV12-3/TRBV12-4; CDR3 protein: CASSWPGNTEAFF; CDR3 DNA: TGTGCCAGCAGTTGGCCAGGGAACACTGAAGCTTTCTTT
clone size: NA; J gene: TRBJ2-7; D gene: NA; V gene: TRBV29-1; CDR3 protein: CSVLRSGTYEQYF; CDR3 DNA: TGCAGCGTTCTTCGCAGCGGCACCTACGAGCAGTACTTC
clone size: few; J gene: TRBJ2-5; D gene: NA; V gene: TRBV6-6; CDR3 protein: CASSPPGGGETQYF; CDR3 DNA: TGTGCCAGCAGTCCCCCCGGCGGTGGAGAGACCCAGTACTTC
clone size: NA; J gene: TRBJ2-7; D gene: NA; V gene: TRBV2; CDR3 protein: CASLRRRAPSVEQYF; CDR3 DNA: TGTGCCAGCCTGCGGCGCAGGGCCCCTTCGGTCGAGCAGTACTTC
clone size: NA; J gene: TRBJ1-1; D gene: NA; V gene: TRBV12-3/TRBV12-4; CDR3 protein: CASSLRDTEAFF; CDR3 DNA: TGTGCCAGCAGTTTACGGGACACTGAAGCTTTCTTT
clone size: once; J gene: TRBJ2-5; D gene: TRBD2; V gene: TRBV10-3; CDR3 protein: CAISMGGETQYF; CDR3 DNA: TGTGCCATCAGTATGGGGGGGGAGACCCAGTACTTC
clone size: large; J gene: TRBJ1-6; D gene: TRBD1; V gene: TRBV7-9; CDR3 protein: CASSSHDRTGPSSPLHF; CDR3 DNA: TGTGCCAGCAGCTCCCACGACAGGACAGGTCCTAGTTCACCCCTCCACTTT
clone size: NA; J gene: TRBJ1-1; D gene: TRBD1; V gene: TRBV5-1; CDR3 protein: CASSLPGQGMNTEAFF; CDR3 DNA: TGCGCCAGCAGCTTGCCGGGACAGGGGATGAACACTGAAGCTTTCTTT
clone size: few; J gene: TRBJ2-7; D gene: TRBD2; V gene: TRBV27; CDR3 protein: CASSLIAGRYEQYF; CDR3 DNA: TGTGCCAGCAGTTTGATAGCGGGAAGGTACGAGCAGTACTTC
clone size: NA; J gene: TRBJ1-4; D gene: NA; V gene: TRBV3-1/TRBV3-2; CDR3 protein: CASSHGAGNEKLFF; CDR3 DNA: TGTGCCAGCAGCCATGGTGCGGGTAATGAAAAACTGTTTTTT
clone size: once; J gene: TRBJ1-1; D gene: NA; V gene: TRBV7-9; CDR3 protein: CASSRGQILDTEAFF; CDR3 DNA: TGTGCCAGCAGCCGAGGACAGATATTGGACACTGAAGCTTTCTTT
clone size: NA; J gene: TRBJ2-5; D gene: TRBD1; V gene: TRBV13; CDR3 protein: CASSLAATGGRPHPYF; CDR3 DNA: TGTGCCAGCAGCTTAGCCGCAACAGGGGGTCGCCCCCATCCGTACTTC
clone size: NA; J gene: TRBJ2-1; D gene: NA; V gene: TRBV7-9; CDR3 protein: CASSFFARGPKGNEQFF; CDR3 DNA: TGTGCCAGCAGCTTTTTCGCCAGGGGACCTAAGGGGAATGAGCAGTTCTTC
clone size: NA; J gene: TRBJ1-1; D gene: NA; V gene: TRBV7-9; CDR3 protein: CASSWGTGLDTEAFF; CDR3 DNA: TGTGCCAGCAGCTGGGGTACAGGGCTAGACACTGAAGCTTTCTTT
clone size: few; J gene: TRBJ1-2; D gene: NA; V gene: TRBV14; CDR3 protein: CASSPNSYGYTF; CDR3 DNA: TGTGCCAGCAGCCCGAACAGCTATGGCTACACCTTC
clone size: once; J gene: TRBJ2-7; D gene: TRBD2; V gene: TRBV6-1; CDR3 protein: CASRPGLAGGKYF; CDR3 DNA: TGTGCCAGCAGACCAGGACTAGCGGGAGGAAAGTACTTC
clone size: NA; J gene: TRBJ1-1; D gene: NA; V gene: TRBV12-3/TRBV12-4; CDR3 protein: CASSSQTGGAFF; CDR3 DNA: TGTGCCAGCAGTTCCCAAACGGGTGGGGCTTTCTTT
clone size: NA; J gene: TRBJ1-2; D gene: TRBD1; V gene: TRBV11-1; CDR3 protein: CASSTRDRGSNYGYTF; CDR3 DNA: TGTGCCAGCAGCACAAGGGACAGGGGATCAAACTATGGCTACACCTTC
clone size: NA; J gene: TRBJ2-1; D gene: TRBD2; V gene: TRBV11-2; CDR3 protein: CASSPTSGNNEQFF; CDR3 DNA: TGTGCCAGCAGCCCGACTAGCGGGAACAATGAGCAGTTCTTC
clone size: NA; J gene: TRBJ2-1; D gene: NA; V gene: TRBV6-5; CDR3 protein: CARRQGLSYNEQFF; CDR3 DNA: TGTGCCAGGCGACAGGGACTCTCCTACAATGAGCAGTTCTTC
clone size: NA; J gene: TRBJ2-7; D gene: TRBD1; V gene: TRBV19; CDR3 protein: CASSISDRIHEQYF; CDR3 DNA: TGTGCCAGTAGTATCTCGGACAGGATCCACGAGCAGTACTTC
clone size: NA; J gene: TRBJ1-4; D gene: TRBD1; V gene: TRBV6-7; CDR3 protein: CASSCRDSELFF; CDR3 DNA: TGTGCCAGCAGTTGCCGGGACAGCGAACTGTTTTTT
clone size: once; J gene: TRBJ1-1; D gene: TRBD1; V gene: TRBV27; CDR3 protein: CASSSPPGQTMNTEAFF; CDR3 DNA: TGTGCCAGCAGTTCCCCCCCGGGACAGACTATGAACACTGAAGCTTTCTTT
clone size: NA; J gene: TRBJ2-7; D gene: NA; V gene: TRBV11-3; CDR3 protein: CASSPYRTAYEQYF; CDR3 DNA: TGTGCCAGCAGCCCCTACCGGACAGCTTACGAGCAGTACTTC